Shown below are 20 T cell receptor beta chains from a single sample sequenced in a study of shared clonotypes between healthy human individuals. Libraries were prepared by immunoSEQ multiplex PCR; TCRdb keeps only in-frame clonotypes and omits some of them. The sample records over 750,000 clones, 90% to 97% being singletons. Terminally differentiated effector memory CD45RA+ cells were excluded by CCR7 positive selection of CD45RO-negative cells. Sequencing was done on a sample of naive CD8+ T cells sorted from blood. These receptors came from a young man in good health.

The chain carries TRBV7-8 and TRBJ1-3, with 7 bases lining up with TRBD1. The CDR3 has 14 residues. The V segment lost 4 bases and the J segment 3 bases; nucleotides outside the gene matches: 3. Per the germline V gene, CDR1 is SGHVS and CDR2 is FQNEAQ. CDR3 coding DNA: TGTGCCAGCAGCTCCGGGACAGATGGAAACACCATATATTTT. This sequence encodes CASSSGTDGNTIYF.

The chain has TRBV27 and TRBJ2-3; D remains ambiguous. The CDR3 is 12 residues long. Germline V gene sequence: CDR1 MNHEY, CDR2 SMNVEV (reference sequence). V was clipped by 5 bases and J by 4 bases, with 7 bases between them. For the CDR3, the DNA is TGTGCCAGCAGTCCCCGGTCAGATACGCAGTATTTT. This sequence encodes CASSPRSDTQYF.

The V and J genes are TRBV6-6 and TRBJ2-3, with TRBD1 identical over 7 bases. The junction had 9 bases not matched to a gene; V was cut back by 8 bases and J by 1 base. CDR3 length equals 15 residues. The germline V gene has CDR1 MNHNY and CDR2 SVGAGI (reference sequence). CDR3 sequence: CASRDSPRGTDTQYF. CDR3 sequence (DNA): TGTGCCAGCCGGGACAGCCCCCGGGGCACAGATACGCAGTATTTT.

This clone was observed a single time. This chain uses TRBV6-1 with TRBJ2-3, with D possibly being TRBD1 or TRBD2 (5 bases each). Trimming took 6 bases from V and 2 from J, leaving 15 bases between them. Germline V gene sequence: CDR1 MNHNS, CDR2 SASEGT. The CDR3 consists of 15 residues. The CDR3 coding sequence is TGTGCCAGCAGCCGGGGCCAGTTTAACACAGATACGCAGTATTTT. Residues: CASSRGQFNTDTQYF.

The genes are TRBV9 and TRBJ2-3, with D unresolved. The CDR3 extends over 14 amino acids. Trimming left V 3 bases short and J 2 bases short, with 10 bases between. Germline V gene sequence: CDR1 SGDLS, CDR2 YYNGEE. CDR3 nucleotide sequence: TGTGCCAGCAGCGGCCCGGCCGCCACAGATACGCAGTATTTT. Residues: CASSGPAATDTQYF.

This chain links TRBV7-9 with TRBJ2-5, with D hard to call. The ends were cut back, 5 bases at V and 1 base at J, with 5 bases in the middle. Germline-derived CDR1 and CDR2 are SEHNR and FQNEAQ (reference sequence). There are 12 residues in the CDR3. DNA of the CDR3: TGTGCCAGCAGCACCGGCCAAGAGACCCAGTACTTC. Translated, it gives CASSTGQETQYF.

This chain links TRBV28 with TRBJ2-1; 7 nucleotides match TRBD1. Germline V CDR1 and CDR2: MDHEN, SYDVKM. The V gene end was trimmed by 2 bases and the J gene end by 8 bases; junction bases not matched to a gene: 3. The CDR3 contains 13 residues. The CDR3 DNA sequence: TGTGCCAGCAGTTTAGTAGGGGGCGATGAGCAGTTCTTC. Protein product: CASSLVGGDEQFF.

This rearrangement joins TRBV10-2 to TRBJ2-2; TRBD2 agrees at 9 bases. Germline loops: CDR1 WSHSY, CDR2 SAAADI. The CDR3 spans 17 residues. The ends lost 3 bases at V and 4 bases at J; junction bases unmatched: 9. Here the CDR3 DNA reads TGCGCCAGCAGTGATCCAGCGGGAGCGGGGGGCACCGGGGAGCTGTTTTTT. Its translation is CASSDPAGAGGTGELFF.

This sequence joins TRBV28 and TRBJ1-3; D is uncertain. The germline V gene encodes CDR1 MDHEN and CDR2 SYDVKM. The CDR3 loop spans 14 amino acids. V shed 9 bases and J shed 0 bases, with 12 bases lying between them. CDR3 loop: CASISEASGNTIYF. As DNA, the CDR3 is TGTGCCAGTATCTCTGAGGCCTCTGGAAACACCATATATTTT.

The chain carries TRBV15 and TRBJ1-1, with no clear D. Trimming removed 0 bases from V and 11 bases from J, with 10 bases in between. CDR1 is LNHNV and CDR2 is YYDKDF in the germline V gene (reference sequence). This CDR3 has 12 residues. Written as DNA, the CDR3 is TGTGCCACCAGCAGAGAAAACACCTTGGCTTTCTTT. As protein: CATSRENTLAFF. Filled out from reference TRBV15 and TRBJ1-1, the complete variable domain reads DAMVIQNPRYQVTQFGKPVTLSCSQTLNHNVMYWYQQKSSQAPKLLFHYYDKDFNNEADTPDNFQSRRPNTSFCFLDIRSPGLGDTAMYLCATSRENTLAFFGQGTRLTVV.

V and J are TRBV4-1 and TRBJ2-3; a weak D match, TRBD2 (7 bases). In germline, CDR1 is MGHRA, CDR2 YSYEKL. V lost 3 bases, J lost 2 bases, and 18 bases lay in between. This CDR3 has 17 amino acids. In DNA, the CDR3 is TGCGCCAGCAGCCAGGGGGGACTCGGGGGGCCCACAGATACGCAGTATTTT. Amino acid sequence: CASSQGGLGGPTDTQYF.

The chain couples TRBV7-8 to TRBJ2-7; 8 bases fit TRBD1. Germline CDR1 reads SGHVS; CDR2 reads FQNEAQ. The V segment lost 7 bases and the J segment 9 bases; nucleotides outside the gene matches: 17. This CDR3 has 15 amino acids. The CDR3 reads CASTFPPGQDMGQYF. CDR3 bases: TGTGCCAGCACCTTCCCTCCGGGACAGGACATGGGGCAGTACTTC. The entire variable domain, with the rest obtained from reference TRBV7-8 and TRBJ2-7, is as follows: GAGVSQSPRYKVAKRGQDVALRCDPISGHVSLFWYQQALGQGPEFLTYFQNEAQLDKSGLPSDRFFAERPEGSVSTLKIQRTQQEDSAVYLCASTFPPGQDMGQYFGPGTRLTVT.

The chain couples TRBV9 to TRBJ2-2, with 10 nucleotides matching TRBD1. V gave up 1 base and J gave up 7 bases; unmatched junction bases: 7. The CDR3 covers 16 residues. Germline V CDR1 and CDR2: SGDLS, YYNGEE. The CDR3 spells CASSVPTGGFDGELFF. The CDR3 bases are TGTGCCAGCAGCGTACCGACAGGGGGCTTTGACGGGGAGCTGTTTTTT.

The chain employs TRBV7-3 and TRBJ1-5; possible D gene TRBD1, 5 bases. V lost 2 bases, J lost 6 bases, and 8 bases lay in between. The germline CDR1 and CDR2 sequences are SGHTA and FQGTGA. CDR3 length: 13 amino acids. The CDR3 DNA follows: TGTGCCAGCAGCTTAGGGGGTAGTCAGCCCCAGCATTTT. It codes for CASSLGGSQPQHF.

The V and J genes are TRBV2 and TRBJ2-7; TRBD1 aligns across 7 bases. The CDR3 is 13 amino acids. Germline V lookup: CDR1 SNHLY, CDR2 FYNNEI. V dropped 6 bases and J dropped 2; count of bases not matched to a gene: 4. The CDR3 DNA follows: TGTGCCAGCAGCATGGGGACAGCCTACGAGCAGTACTTC. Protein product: CASSMGTAYEQYF.

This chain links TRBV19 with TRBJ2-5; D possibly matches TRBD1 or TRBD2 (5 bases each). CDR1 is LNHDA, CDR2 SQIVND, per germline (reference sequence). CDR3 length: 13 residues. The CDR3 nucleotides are TGTGCAAGTGGAAGGGGACACCAAGAGACCCAGTACTTC. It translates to CASGRGHQETQYF.

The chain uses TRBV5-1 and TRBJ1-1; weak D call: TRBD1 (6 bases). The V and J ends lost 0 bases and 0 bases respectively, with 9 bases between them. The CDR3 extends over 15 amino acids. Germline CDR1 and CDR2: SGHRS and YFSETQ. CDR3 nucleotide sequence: TGCGCCAGCAGCTTGGCTCAGGGGATGAACACTGAAGCTTTCTTT. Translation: CASSLAQGMNTEAFF.

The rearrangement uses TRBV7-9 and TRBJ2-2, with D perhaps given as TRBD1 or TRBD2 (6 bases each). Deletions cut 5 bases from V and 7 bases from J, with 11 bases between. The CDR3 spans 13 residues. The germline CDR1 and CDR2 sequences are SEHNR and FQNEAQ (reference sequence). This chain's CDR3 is CASSPGAVGELFF. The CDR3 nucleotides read TGTGCCAGCAGCCCGGGGGCTGTCGGGGAGCTGTTTTTT.

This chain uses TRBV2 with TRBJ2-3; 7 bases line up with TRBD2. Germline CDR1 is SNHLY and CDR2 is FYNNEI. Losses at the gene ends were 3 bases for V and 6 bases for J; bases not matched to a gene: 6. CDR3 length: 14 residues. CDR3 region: CASSDWAGVDTQYF. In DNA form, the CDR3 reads TGTGCCAGCAGTGACTGGGCGGGAGTGGATACGCAGTATTTT.

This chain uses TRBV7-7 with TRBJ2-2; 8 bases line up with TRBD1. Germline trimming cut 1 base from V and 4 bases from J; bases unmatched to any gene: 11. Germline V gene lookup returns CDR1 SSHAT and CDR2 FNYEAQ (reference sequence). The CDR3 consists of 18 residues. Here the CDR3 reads CASSLGLGTGLVTGELFF. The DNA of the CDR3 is TGTGCCAGCAGCTTAGGGTTGGGGACAGGCCTCGTCACCGGGGAGCTGTTTTTT.